What follows describes a single T cell receptor (beta chain). Per the original methods: From reference gene primer amplification, estimates of nucleated cell counts were derived. Only in-frame clones appear in the TCRdb table, and some are missing; sequencing was by immunoSEQ multiplex PCR. The V and J calls and the clone size are those of that table, but D and trimming were determined from the DNA. Of more than 100,000 clones in the sample, about 80% are singletons; the top ten hold over 15%. The germline V gene has CDR1 MDHEN and CDR2 SYDVKM. The CDR3 length is 14 residues. V shed 5 bases and J 2 bases; nucleotides not matched to a gene: 4. The sample comes from a study of blood T cell repertoires in COVID-19. Study summary: Sites in the United States, Italy and Spain provided acute and convalescent COVID-19 samples. From T cells, B-cell-depleted T cells, or PBMCs came the material, which was cDNA or gDNA.

The receptor comes from a woman aged 50 to 60 with acute or convalescent COVID-19. Material: peripheral blood. The V and J genes are TRBV28 and TRBJ1-1, with TRBD1 identical over 8 bases. The CDR3 spells CASSIQGGNTEAFF. CDR3 DNA sequence: TGTGCCAGCAGTATACAGGGGGGTAACACTGAAGCTTTCTTT.